This TCR beta chain appears in the sequencing data of a study of T cell repertoires in cytomegalovirus infection. Turning to the study itself: Used in the study were CMV epitopes, some recently identified and HLA-C-restricted, others well-studied and HLA-B-restricted. Public TCR beta signatures marked donors with CMV infection and the matching HLA. Study observations and caveats: The cumulative frequency of public TCR beta families distinguished individuals who carried CMV together with the relevant HLA. It was HLA-C-restricted CMV-specific TCR beta clonotypes that dominated the response ex vivo.

TCRdb recomputed calls from the reads with MiXCR, one row per CDR3 protein. Here the sample spans 900,000 to 950,000 distinct CDR3 sequences, 25% to 40% being singletons. As concerns this clonotype: Its antigen remains unidentified.

The origin of this receptor is a human donor in good health (CMV status not recorded). Some clones in this sample may be carry-over from other donors' samples. The sequenced sample was cultured CD8+ T cells from PBMCs, obtained from culture after CMV antigen stimulation.

This chain's CDR3 is CASSYSISGQNTGELFF. The CDR3 DNA reads TGTGCCAGCAGTTACTCGATTAGCGGGCAGAACACCGGGGAGCTGTTTTTT. The chain combines TRBV6-2 or TRBV6-3 with TRBJ2-2; 7 bases fit TRBD2. Germline CDR1 is MNHEY and CDR2 is SVGEGT. V gave up 0 bases and J gave up 1 base; unmatched junction bases: 5. The CDR3 has 17 residues.